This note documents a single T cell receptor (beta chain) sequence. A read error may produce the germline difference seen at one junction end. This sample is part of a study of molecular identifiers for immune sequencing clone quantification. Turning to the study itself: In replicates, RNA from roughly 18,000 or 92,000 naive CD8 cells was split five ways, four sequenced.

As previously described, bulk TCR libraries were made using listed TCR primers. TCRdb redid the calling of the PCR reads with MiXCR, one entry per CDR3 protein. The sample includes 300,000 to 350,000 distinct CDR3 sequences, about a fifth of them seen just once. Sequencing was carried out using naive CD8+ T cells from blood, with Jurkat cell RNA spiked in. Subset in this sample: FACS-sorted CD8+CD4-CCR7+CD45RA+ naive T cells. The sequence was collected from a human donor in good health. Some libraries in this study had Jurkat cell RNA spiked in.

CDR3 loop: CASRPGQLGVGLFF. CDR3 nucleotides: TGTGCCAGCCGGCCGGGACAGCTTGGAGTAGGACTGTTTTTC. The rearrangement joins TRBV28 to TRBJ1-4, with 7 bases fitting TRBD1. The CDR3 runs to 14 residues. The germline CDR1 and CDR2 sequences are MDHEN and SYDVKM.